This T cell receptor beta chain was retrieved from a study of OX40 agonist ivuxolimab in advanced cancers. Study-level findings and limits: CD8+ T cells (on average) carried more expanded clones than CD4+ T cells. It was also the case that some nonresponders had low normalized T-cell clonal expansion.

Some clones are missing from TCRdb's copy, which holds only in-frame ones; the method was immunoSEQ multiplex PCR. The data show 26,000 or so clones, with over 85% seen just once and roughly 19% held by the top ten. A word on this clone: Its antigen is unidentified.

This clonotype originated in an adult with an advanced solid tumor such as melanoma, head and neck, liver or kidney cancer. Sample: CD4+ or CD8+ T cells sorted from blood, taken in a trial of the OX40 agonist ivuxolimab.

The CDR3 here is CASSPAGVTLEAFF. DNA of the CDR3: TGTGCCAGCAGCCCCGCGGGGGTTACCCTCGAAGCTTTCTTT. This chain connects TRBV7-9 to TRBJ1-1, with D perhaps TRBD1 (5 bases). CDR1 SEHNR and CDR2 FQNEAQ come from the germline V gene (reference sequence). V was trimmed by 5 bases and J by 8 bases, leaving 18 bases between them. CDR3 length: 14 residues.